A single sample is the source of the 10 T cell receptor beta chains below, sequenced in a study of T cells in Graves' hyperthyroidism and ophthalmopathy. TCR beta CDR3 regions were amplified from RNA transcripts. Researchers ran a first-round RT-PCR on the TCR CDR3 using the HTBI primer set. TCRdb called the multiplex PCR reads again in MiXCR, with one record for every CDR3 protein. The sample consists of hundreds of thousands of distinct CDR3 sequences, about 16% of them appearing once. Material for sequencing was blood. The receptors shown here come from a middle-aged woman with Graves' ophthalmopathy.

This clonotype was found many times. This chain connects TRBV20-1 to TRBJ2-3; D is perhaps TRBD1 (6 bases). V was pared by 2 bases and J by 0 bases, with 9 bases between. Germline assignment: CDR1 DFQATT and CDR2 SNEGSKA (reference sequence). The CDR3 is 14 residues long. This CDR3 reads CSARKQGSTDTQYF. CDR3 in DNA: TGCAGTGCTAGAAAACAGGGCAGCACAGATACGCAGTATTTT.

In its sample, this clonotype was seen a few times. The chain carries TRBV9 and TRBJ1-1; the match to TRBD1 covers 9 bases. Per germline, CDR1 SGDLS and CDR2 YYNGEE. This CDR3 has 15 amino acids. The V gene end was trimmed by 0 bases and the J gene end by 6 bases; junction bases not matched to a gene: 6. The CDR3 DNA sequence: TGTGCCAGCAGCGTAGAGGACAGGGGCTGGTCTGAAGCTTTCTTT. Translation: CASSVEDRGWSEAFF.

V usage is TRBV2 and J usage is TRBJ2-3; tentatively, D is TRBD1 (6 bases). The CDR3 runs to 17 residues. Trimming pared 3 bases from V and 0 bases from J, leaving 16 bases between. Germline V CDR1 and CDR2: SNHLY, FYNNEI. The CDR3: CASSDFLTGTSTDTQYF. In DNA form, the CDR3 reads TGTGCCAGCAGTGATTTCTTGACAGGCACTAGCACAGATACGCAGTATTTT.

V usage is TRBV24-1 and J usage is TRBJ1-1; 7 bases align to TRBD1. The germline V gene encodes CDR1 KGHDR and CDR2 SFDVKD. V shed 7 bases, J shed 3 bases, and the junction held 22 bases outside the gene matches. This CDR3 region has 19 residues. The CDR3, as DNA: TGTGCCACCAGAGCGACGGGACAGCTAATTAGGAACCCGGACACTGAAGCTTTCTTT. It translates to CATRATGQLIRNPDTEAFF.

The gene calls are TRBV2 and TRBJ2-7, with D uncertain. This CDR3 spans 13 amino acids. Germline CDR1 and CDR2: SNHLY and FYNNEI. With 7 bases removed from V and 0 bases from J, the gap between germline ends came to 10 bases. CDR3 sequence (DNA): TGTGCCAGCACTCAGGAATTCTCCTACGAGCAGTACTTC. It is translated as CASTQEFSYEQYF.

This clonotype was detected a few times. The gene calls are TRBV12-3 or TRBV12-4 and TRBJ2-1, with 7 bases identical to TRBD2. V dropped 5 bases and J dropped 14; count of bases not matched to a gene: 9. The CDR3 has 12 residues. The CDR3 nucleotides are TGTGCCAGCAGTCCCCCGGCGGGAGAGGAGTTCTTC. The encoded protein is CASSPPAGEEFF.

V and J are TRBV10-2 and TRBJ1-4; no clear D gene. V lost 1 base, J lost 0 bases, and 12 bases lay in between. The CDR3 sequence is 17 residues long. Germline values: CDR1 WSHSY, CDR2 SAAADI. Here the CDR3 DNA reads TGCGCCAGCAGTGAGTGGTCTTCCCGGTCAACTAATGAAAAACTGTTTTTT. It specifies CASSEWSSRSTNEKLFF.

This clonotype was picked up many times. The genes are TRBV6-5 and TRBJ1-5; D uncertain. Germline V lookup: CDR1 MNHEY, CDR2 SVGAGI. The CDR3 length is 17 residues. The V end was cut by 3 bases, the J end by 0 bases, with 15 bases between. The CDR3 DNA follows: TGTGCCAGCAGTTATATACGGGGTGAGGGTAGCAATCAGCCCCAGCATTTT. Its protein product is CASSYIRGEGSNQPQHF.

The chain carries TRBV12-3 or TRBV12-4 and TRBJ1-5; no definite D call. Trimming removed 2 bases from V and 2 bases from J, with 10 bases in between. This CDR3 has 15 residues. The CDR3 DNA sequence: TGTGCCAGCAGTTTATTTAGTAGTGGCAATCAGCCCCAGCATTTT. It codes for CASSLFSSGNQPQHF.

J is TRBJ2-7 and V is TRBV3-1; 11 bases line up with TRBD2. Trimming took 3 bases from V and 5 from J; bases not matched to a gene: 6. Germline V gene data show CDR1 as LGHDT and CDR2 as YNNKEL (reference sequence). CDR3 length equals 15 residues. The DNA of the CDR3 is TGTGCCAGCAGCCACCGGGTAGCGGGAGGGGACGAGCAGTACTTC. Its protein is CASSHRVAGGDEQYF.